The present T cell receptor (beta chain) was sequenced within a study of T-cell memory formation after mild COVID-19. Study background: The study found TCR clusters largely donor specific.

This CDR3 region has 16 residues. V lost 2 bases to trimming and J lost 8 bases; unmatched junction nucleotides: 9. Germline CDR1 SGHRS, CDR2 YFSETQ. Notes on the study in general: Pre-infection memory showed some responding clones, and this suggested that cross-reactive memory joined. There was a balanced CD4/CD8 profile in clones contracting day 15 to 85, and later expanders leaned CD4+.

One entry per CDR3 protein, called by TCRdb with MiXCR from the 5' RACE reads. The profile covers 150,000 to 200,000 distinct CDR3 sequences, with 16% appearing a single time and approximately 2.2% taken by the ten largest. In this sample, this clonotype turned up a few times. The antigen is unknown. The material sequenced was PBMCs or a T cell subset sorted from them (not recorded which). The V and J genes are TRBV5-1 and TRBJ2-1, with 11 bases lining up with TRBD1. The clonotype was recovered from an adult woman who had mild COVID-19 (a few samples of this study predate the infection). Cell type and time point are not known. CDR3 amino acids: CASSFLLPGQGDEQFF. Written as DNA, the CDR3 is TGCGCCAGCAGCTTTCTACTCCCGGGACAGGGGGATGAGCAGTTCTTC.